Following are 31 T cell receptor beta chains from one sample sequenced in a study of blood T cell repertoires in COVID-19. The repertoire was sequenced with immunoSEQ multiplex PCR; TCRdb's copy has only in-frame clones and lacks some. Of about 160,000 clones detected, approximately 79% appear once; the ten largest clones hold more than 6%. The sequencing input was peripheral blood. The source is a woman between 40 and 55 years old with COVID-19, enrolled during active disease.

This clone was seen at least ten times. This sequence joins TRBV6-5 and TRBJ2-7; D perhaps matches TRBD2 (5 bases). Germline-derived CDR1 and CDR2 are MNHEY and SVGAGI. The CDR3 consists of 15 residues. The V and J ends lost 5 bases and 0 bases respectively, with 14 bases between them. The CDR3 spells CASSPRGSLSYEQYF. CDR3 nucleotide sequence: TGTGCCAGCAGTCCCCGCGGGTCTCTCTCCTACGAGCAGTACTTC.

The chain combines TRBV7-2 with TRBJ2-1; TRBD2 matches 12 bases. CDR3 size: 15 residues. V lost 5 bases to trimming and J lost 3 bases; unmatched junction nucleotides: 2. CDR1 SGHTA and CDR2 FQGNSA come from the germline V gene. CDR3 sequence: CASSRTSGVYNEQFF. Here the CDR3 DNA reads TGTGCCAGCAGCAGGACTAGCGGGGTCTACAATGAGCAGTTCTTC.

The V gene is TRBV27, the J gene TRBJ1-6; D unresolved. Trimming left V 6 bases short and J 4 bases short, with 13 bases between. Per germline, CDR1 MNHEY and CDR2 SMNVEV (reference sequence). The CDR3 loop spans 15 amino acids. The CDR3 here is CASRSPSGYNSPLHF. In DNA form, the CDR3 reads TGTGCCAGCAGGTCGCCGTCAGGTTATAATTCACCCCTCCACTTT.

The chain recombines TRBV19 with TRBJ2-2; perhaps TRBD2 as D (5 bases). Germline V lookup: CDR1 LNHDA, CDR2 SQIVND (reference sequence). CDR3 length: 15 amino acids. V lost 7 bases, J lost 0 bases, and 12 bases lay in between. In DNA form, the CDR3 reads TGTGCCAGTACTTTTGCCGGGGCGAACACCGGGGAGCTGTTTTTT. Translated: CASTFAGANTGELFF.

V and J are TRBV2 and TRBJ2-1; 13 bases are shared with TRBD2. The germline V gene encodes CDR1 SNHLY and CDR2 FYNNEI. With V trimmed by 6 bases and J by 10 bases, 9 bases remained unmatched. The CDR3 is 15 residues long. This CDR3 is CASSQLAGGPREQFF. Here the CDR3 DNA reads TGTGCCAGCAGCCAACTAGCGGGAGGGCCTCGGGAGCAGTTCTTC. The variable domain in full, completed from reference TRBV2 and TRBJ2-1, reads EPEVTQTPSHQVTQMGQEVILRCVPISNHLYFYWYRQILGQKVEFLVSFYNNEISEKSEIFDDQFSVERPDGSNFTLKIRSTKLEDSAMYFCASSQLAGGPREQFFGPGTRLTVL.

The chain joins TRBV10-3 to TRBJ1-1; D may be TRBD1 (6 bases). Germline V CDR1 and CDR2: ENHRY, SYGVKD. The CDR3 is 13 amino acids. V dropped 2 bases and J dropped 8 bases, with 12 bases sitting between them. In DNA form, the CDR3 reads TGTGCCATCAGTGAGGGGACATCGCCCGAAGCTTTCTTT. Translation: CAISEGTSPEAFF.

V usage is TRBV28 and J usage is TRBJ2-3; 16 nucleotides line up with TRBD2. Losses at the gene ends were 5 bases for V and 1 base for J; bases not matched to a gene: 3. This CDR3 has 17 residues. Germline loops: CDR1 MDHEN, CDR2 SYDVKM. Here the CDR3 DNA reads TGTGCCAGCAGTCCCGGGACTAGCGGGAGGGGCACAGATACGCAGTATTTT. Protein product: CASSPGTSGRGTDTQYF.

V usage is TRBV30 and J usage is TRBJ1-2; 7 bases are shared with TRBD1. The germline CDR1 and CDR2 sequences are GTSNPN and SVGIG (reference sequence). The CDR3 extends over 15 amino acids. V lost 7 bases to trimming and J lost 0 bases; unmatched junction nucleotides: 11. CDR3 sequence: CAFRTPGTANYGYTF. The CDR3 nucleotides are TGTGCCTTCCGAACACCCGGGACAGCTAACTATGGCTACACCTTC.

The chain employs TRBV9 and TRBJ2-3; no definite D call. Germline V gene lookup returns CDR1 SGDLS and CDR2 YYNGEE. With 0 bases removed from V and 2 bases from J, the gap between germline ends came to 13 bases. The CDR3 length is 16 residues. CDR3 sequence (DNA): TGTGCCAGCAGCGTAGAACGGGTTTTTGCCACAGATACGCAGTATTTT. Its translation: CASSVERVFATDTQYF.

This rearrangement joins TRBV19 to TRBJ2-3, with unresolved D. This CDR3 comprises 16 residues. V was cut by 4 bases and J by 0 bases, with 14 bases left in between. The V gene's germline CDR1 is LNHDA and CDR2 SQIVND (reference sequence). The CDR3 DNA follows: TGTGCCAGTAGTAAGATAGGTAGGAGTAGCACAGATACGCAGTATTTT. Its protein is CASSKIGRSSTDTQYF.

This chain connects TRBV7-9 to TRBJ2-2, with a possible D match to TRBD2 (6 bases). CDR1 is SEHNR, CDR2 FQNEAQ, per germline (reference sequence). Trimming left V 5 bases short and J 6 bases short, with 16 bases between. The CDR3 is 15 residues long. CDR3 bases: TGTGCCAGCAGCCTGGCCCCGGAGGGTGCCGGGGAGCTGTTTTTT. The encoded protein is CASSLAPEGAGELFF.

The V call is TRBV4-1, the J call TRBJ2-3, with TRBD2 matching 8 bases. The CDR3 runs to 19 residues. The J segment lost 0 bases and the V segment lost 2 bases, leaving 13 bases of the junction unmatched. CDR1 is MGHRA and CDR2 is YSYEKL in the germline V gene. CDR3 region: CASSQLGSGTSTSTDTQYF. DNA for the CDR3: TGCGCCAGCAGCCAACTCGGTAGCGGGACCTCCACGAGCACAGATACGCAGTATTTT.

The rearrangement links TRBV29-1 to TRBJ2-1; D is unclear. The CDR3 sequence is 11 residues long. Looked up from germline, CDR1 is SQVTM and CDR2 is ANQGSEA. The V end lost 6 bases, the J end lost 9 bases, and 12 bases lay between the germline ends. The CDR3 DNA reads TGCAGCGTCGATCCCTTGAGTGAGCAGTTCTTC. This sequence encodes CSVDPLSEQFF.

The chain carries TRBV5-8 and TRBJ2-3, with D possibly being TRBD2 (6 bases). Trimming removed 1 base from V and 0 bases from J, with 18 bases in between. The CDR3 covers 18 residues. In germline, CDR1 is SGHTS, CDR2 YDEGEE. CDR3 coding DNA: TGTGCCAGCAGCTTGAAAGCGTCAGGGACTCCTAGCACAGATACGCAGTATTTT. It translates to CASSLKASGTPSTDTQYF.

V and J are TRBV3-1 (or the pseudogene TRBV3-2) and TRBJ1-1, with D unclear. Trimming took 3 bases from V and 5 from J, leaving 13 bases between them. Germline V gene sequence: CDR1 LGHDT, CDR2 YNNKEL (reference sequence). The CDR3 runs 14 residues. The CDR3 reads CASSHEGTVTEAFF. The DNA for the CDR3 is TGTGCCAGCAGCCACGAGGGCACGGTGACTGAAGCTTTCTTT.

The chain is built from TRBV7-2 and TRBJ1-2, with D uncertain. Germline loops: CDR1 SGHTA, CDR2 FQGNSA. Trimming stripped 5 bases from V and 8 bases from J, with 9 bases between. The CDR3 covers 11 residues. The DNA for the CDR3 is TGTGCCAGCAGCCGACTAGAGGGCTACACCTTC. Its protein is CASSRLEGYTF.

The rearrangement uses TRBV6-5 and TRBJ2-4; 7 bases agree with TRBD1. The trim removed 2 bases at V and 8 bases at J, leaving 3 bases unmatched. Germline CDR1 is MNHEY and CDR2 is SVGAGI. CDR3 size: 13 residues. The CDR3 region has the DNA TGTGCCAGCAGTTACGACAGGGTGGACATTCAGTACTTC. It specifies CASSYDRVDIQYF.

The chain is built from TRBV5-6 and TRBJ1-1; D is perhaps TRBD1 (6 bases). V was clipped by 3 bases and J by 4 bases, with 19 bases between them. Germline V lookup: CDR1 SGHDT, CDR2 YYEEEE. There are 16 residues in the CDR3. The CDR3 region has the DNA TGTGCCAGCAGCTCCCCCGGGGGGGGCGCGGGCACTGAAGCTTTCTTT. This translates into CASSSPGGGAGTEAFF.

The chain joins TRBV7-3 to TRBJ2-7, with 9 bases fitting TRBD1. The CDR3 consists of 15 residues. The germline gives CDR1 SGHTA, CDR2 FQGTGA. Trimming took 2 bases from V and 4 from J; bases not matched to a gene: 6. The CDR3 loop is CASSLEGTGLYEQYF. The CDR3 DNA sequence: TGTGCCAGCAGCTTAGAAGGGACAGGGTTGTACGAGCAGTACTTC.

This chain joins TRBV6-5 and TRBJ1-1, with 7 bases identical to TRBD1. Germline CDR1 and CDR2: MNHEY and SVGAGI. The CDR3 has 12 residues. V trimming: 6 bases; J trimming: 12 bases; junction bases outside the gene matches: 10. The CDR3 bases are TGTGCCAGCAGGAGAGGGGGCGATATAACTTTCTTT. This translates into CASRRGGDITFF.

This chain uses TRBV7-8 with TRBJ2-1; TRBD2 matches at 11 bases. The V and J ends lost 3 bases and 8 bases, in that order; junction bases with no gene match: 6. The CDR3 contains 15 residues. CDR1 is SGHVS and CDR2 is FQNEAQ in the germline V gene. The CDR3 here is CASSLELAGEYEQFF. CDR3 coding DNA: TGTGCCAGCAGCTTGGAACTAGCGGGAGAGTATGAGCAGTTCTTC.

The chain combines TRBV9 with TRBJ2-4, with 9 bases fitting TRBD1. This CDR3 spans 17 amino acids. CDR1 and CDR2 from the germline V gene are SGDLS and YYNGEE. V was clipped by 3 bases and J by 5 bases; unmatched bases: 12. Here the CDR3 DNA reads TGTGCCAGCAGCGCGAGTGGGGCTACAGGGGGCCAAAACATTCAGTACTTC. Amino acids: CASSASGATGGQNIQYF.

The chain couples TRBV15 to TRBJ1-1, with no clear D. The CDR3 sequence is 12 residues long. V was pared by 6 bases and J by 7 bases, with 12 bases between. Germline V gene lookup returns CDR1 LNHNV and CDR2 YYDKDF (reference sequence). CDR3 loop: CATRVISSEAFF. CDR3 DNA sequence: TGTGCCACCAGAGTGATTTCCAGTGAAGCTTTCTTT.

The chain joins TRBV7-3 to TRBJ2-1, with 7 bases aligning to TRBD2. Losses at the gene ends were 0 bases for V and 6 bases for J; bases not matched to a gene: 5. CDR1 and CDR2 from the germline V gene are SGHTA and FQGTGA. The CDR3 contains 15 residues. CDR3 sequence reads: CASSLTRLAGNEQFF. DNA of the CDR3: TGTGCCAGCAGCTTAACTCGACTAGCCGGCAATGAGCAGTTCTTC.

The chain uses TRBV3-1 (or the pseudogene TRBV3-2) and TRBJ2-2; the match to TRBD2 covers 7 bases. CDR1 is LGHDT, CDR2 YNNKEL, per germline (reference sequence). V lost 4 bases and J lost 2; bases outside the gene matches: 7. The CDR3 covers 16 residues. The CDR3 DNA reads as TGTGCCAGCAGCCCGGGGCTAGCGGTAAACACCGGGGAGCTGTTTTTT. It is translated as CASSPGLAVNTGELFF.

The V gene is TRBV7-9, the J gene TRBJ1-6; D is uncertain. From germline, CDR1 is SEHNR and CDR2 FQNEAQ (reference sequence). The CDR3 has 14 residues. V was pared by 5 bases and J by 7 bases, with 12 bases between. The CDR3, as DNA: TGTGCCAGCAGCCGAGTTGACACCAATTCACCCCTCCACTTT. Translation: CASSRVDTNSPLHF.

The chain links TRBV11-3 to TRBJ1-4; tentative D call: TRBD1 (5 bases). Looked up from germline, CDR1 is SGHNT and CDR2 is YENEEA. V shed 8 bases and J shed 6 bases, with 13 bases lying between them. The CDR3 spans 13 residues. Here the CDR3 reads CASLTGYHEKLFF. DNA for the CDR3: TGTGCCAGCTTAACAGGTTACCATGAAAAACTGTTTTTT.

This clone was seen many times. The chain couples TRBV3-1 (or the pseudogene TRBV3-2) to TRBJ1-3; D is perhaps TRBD1 (5 bases). The CDR3 is 15 residues long. V lost 0 bases and J lost 1, with 7 bases in between. The germline V gene has CDR1 LGHDT and CDR2 YNNKEL (reference sequence). The CDR3 protein is CASSQDGGSGNTIYF. The CDR3 bases are TGTGCCAGCAGCCAAGACGGGGGTTCTGGAAACACCATATATTTT.

This chain connects TRBV28 to TRBJ2-3; maybe TRBD1 (7 bases). Germline CDR1 is MDHEN and CDR2 is SYDVKM. This CDR3 contains 14 residues. Trimming stripped 7 bases from V and 3 bases from J, with 14 bases between. The CDR3, as DNA: TGTGCCAGCAAGGAGGGGGCAGTTACAGATACGCAGTATTTT. Translated: CASKEGAVTDTQYF.

The chain uses TRBV7-9 and TRBJ2-3, with TRBD1 matching over 7 bases. J lost 2 bases, V lost 7 bases, and 9 bases had no gene match. The CDR3 sequence is 15 residues long. Germline V CDR1 and CDR2: SEHNR, FQNEAQ (reference sequence). The CDR3 region has the DNA TGTGCCAGCACCAACAGGGGACCTAACACAGATACGCAGTATTTT. It is translated as CASTNRGPNTDTQYF.

The V and J genes are TRBV30 and TRBJ1-2; 9 nucleotides match TRBD1. J lost 8 bases, V lost 5 bases, and 6 bases had no gene match. This CDR3 spans 12 amino acids. CDR1 and CDR2 (germline): GTSNPN, SVGIG (reference sequence). In nucleotides, the CDR3 is TGTGCCTGGGGACAGGGGTGGAACGGCTACACCTTC. Translated, it gives CAWGQGWNGYTF. The full variable domain, rest sourced from reference TRBV30 and TRBJ1-2, is SQTIHQWPATLVQPVGSPLSLECTVEGTSNPNLYWYRQAAGRGLQLLFYSVGIGQISSEVPQNLSASRPQDRQFILSSKKLLLSDSGFYLCAWGQGWNGYTFGSGTRLTVV.